A selection of T cell receptor beta chains follows, all from one sample in a study of beta chain features in type 1 diabetes. Some clones are missing from TCRdb's copy, which holds only in-frame ones; the method was immunoSEQ multiplex PCR. The sample has about 700,000 clones, around 15% seen once. Sequences were obtained from naive CD4+ T cells from blood. These receptor sequences come from a man younger than 35 with type 1 diabetes. Both conserved end residues are part of each CDR3. The order of the fields is J gene, clone size, D gene, V gene, CDR3 DNA, CDR3 protein. A D gene is named only where the DNA matches it firmly. Only part of the rows carry a size: once, few, many, or a class if the clone is expanded.

>TRBJ2-3|NA|NA|TRBV28
TGTGCCAGCAGGGGGCCGAGGGGTAGCACAGATACGCAGTATTTT
CASRGPRGSTDTQYF
>TRBJ2-7|few|NA|TRBV10-3
TGTGCCATGGCGGTCCAGGGGACCCCGGGCTACGAGCAGTACTTC
CAMAVQGTPGYEQYF
>TRBJ2-3|few|TRBD2|TRBV5-1
TGCGCCAGCAGCTACGAAGGGGGACTAGCGAGCTCAGATACGCAGTATTTT
CASSYEGGLASSDTQYF
>TRBJ1-1|NA|NA|TRBV19
TGTGCCAGTAGTATGCGCGGACAGCTGAACACTGAAGCTTTCTTT
CASSMRGQLNTEAFF
>TRBJ2-7|few|TRBD1|TRBV27
TGTGCCAGCAGTCCGACAGGGGATTGGGAGCAGTACTTC
CASSPTGDWEQYF
>TRBJ2-1|NA|NA|TRBV6-5
TGTGCCAGCAGTTACTCGTGGGGGAGCTCCTACAATGAGCAGTTCTTC
CASSYSWGSSYNEQFF
>TRBJ2-7|NA|NA|TRBV28
TGTGCCAGCAGCTCAACAACCTACGAGCAGTACTTC
CASSSTTYEQYF
>TRBJ1-2|NA|NA|TRBV20-1
TGCAGTGCTAGCGCTAACTATGGCTACACCTTC
CSASANYGYTF
>TRBJ1-5|NA|NA|TRBV7-8
TGTGCCAGCAGCCCCCCAGGAAGCAATCAGCCCCAGCATTTT
CASSPPGSNQPQHF
>TRBJ2-3|NA|NA|TRBV19
TGTGCCAGTACCCCCGGGCGGGGCACAGATACGCAGTATTTT
CASTPGRGTDTQYF
>TRBJ2-3|NA|TRBD1|TRBV5-4
TGTGCCAGCAGCTTGGCCGGGACAGGAAGCACAGATACGCAGTATTTT
CASSLAGTGSTDTQYF
>TRBJ1-2|few|NA|TRBV4-1
TGCGCCAGCAGCCCTCCGACAGCTAACTATGGCTACACCTTC
CASSPPTANYGYTF
>TRBJ1-2|NA|TRBD1|TRBV6-5
TGTGCCAGCAGTCCGACAGGGTCCGATGGCTACACCTTC
CASSPTGSDGYTF
>TRBJ2-5|NA|NA|TRBV2
TGTGCCAGCAGTGAATCGTCAAGAGAGACCCAGTACTTC
CASSESSRETQYF
>TRBJ1-3|few|TRBD1|TRBV6-5
TGTGCCAGCAGTTACTCGGGGGACAGAAGTGGAAACACCATATATTTT
CASSYSGDRSGNTIYF
>TRBJ2-7|NA|NA|TRBV18
TGTGCCAGCTCACCCCTTCTGGACACGCACTACGAGCAGTACTTC
CASSPLLDTHYEQYF
>TRBJ2-3|NA|NA|TRBV6-5
TGTGCCAGCAGTTACGCGGGGAGTGCAGATACGCAGTATTTT
CASSYAGSADTQYF
>TRBJ1-2|few|NA|TRBV5-6
TGTGCCAGCAGTACCGGTGGAGGCTACACCTTC
CASSTGGGYTF
>TRBJ2-3|NA|NA|TRBV27
TGTGCCAGCAGTGACAGGAGCTACACAGATACGCAGTATTTT
CASSDRSYTDTQYF
>TRBJ2-5|few|NA|TRBV2
TGTGCCAGCAGAGGCGGGACAGCGGTACAAGAGACCCAGTACTTC
CASRGGTAVQETQYF
>TRBJ2-7|few|NA|TRBV6-1
TGTGCCAGCAGATGGCGTTCAGAGGTCGGGCAGTACTTC
CASRWRSEVGQYF
>TRBJ2-7|NA|TRBD1|TRBV18
TGTGCCAGCTCCCGGACAGGTGATGTCTCCTACGAGCAGTACTTC
CASSRTGDVSYEQYF
>TRBJ2-5|few|TRBD1|TRBV29-1
TGCAGCGTTGTAGGGTCAGGGGGCGACCTCGTGGAGACCCAGTACTTC
CSVVGSGGDLVETQYF
>TRBJ1-1|NA|NA|TRBV4-1
TGCGCCAGCAGCCGGGCGGGGAACACTGAAGCTTTCTTT
CASSRAGNTEAFF
>TRBJ1-4|NA|NA|TRBV4-1
TGCGCCAGCAGCCTTGGGGGGTACGAAAAACTGTTTTTT
CASSLGGYEKLFF
>TRBJ2-3|few|NA|TRBV5-1
TGCGCCAGCAGCTCCGGACAGGGAGGGACAGATACGCAGTATTTT
CASSSGQGGTDTQYF
>TRBJ1-1|NA|NA|TRBV19
TGTGCCAGTAGTGTTACAAACACTGAAGCTTTCTTT
CASSVTNTEAFF
>TRBJ1-1|NA|NA|TRBV2
TGTGCCAGCGTACCGGTGGTGAACACTGAAGCTTTCTTT
CASVPVVNTEAFF
>TRBJ2-3|NA|NA|TRBV5-1
TGCGCCAGCACCCGGGACTCTACAGATACGCAGTATTTT
CASTRDSTDTQYF
>TRBJ1-3|NA|NA|TRBV15
TGTGCCACCAGTAGACCCCAGGCTGGAAACACCATATATTTT
CATSRPQAGNTIYF
>TRBJ2-5|NA|NA|TRBV21-1
TGTGCCAGCAGCAAACAGGGTGGGGAGACCCAGTACTTC
CASSKQGGETQYF